This T cell receptor beta chain comes out of a study of cytomegalovirus exposure and HLA in healthy donors. Study outcomes and limitations: Later examination showed HLA-associated TCR beta chains had greater clonal expansion than equally common others. In a later analysis, specific HLA alleles were associated with around 17,000 TCR beta sequences at a 0.05 false discovery rate.

With 60 Vbeta and 13 Jbeta primers, the PCR was carried out. Profiling relied on immunoSEQ multiplex PCR, and the TCRdb table lists in-frame clones only, not all of them. Of around 130,000 clones in the sample, roughly 79% were seen once. The germline CDR1 and CDR2 sequences are SGDLS and YYNGEE. This CDR3 contains 15 residues. The V gene lost 3 bases and the J gene lost 1 base, with 10 bases spanning the gap. Details on this clone: Its antigen is unidentified.

This sequence joins TRBV9 and TRBJ1-4; D is unclear. The receptor was derived from a man aged 18-30 years in good health and CMV-seronegative. Source material: PBMCs. The CDR3 spells CASSEGRVTNEKLFF. The CDR3 region has the DNA TGTGCCAGCAGCGAAGGGAGAGTAACTAATGAAAAACTGTTTTTT.